Listed below are T cell receptor beta chains from one sample, sequenced in a study of blood T cell repertoires in COVID-19. The method was immunoSEQ multiplex PCR; TCRdb's version includes in-frame clones alone and lacks a portion of them. The sample yields tens of thousands of clones, around 79% seen once. Material: peripheral blood. The receptors originated from a human donor in a cohort sampled during active COVID-19. Each CDR3 is given with its conserved first and last residue. D genes are given only for firm matches. The listing skips clone size in some rows; elsewhere it reads once, few, many or a size class.

V	J	D	size	DNA	CDR3
TRBV28	TRBJ2-1	-	-	TGTGCCAGCAGTTCCCCCGACAGGTACTACAATGAGCAGTTCTTC	CASSSPDRYYNEQFF
TRBV2	TRBJ2-3	-	-	TGTGCCAGCAGTCAGGGCACAGATACGCAGTATTTT	CASSQGTDTQYF
TRBV5-8	TRBJ1-2	TRBD1	once	TGTGCCAGCAGCTTGTTTCAGGGGGCAGGCTATGGCTACACCTTC	CASSLFQGAGYGYTF
TRBV3-1/TRBV3-2	TRBJ2-1	-	-	TGTGCCAGCAGCCAAGAAGGGGGGGTCCCCTACAATGAGCAGTTCTTC	CASSQEGGVPYNEQFF
TRBV7-2	TRBJ1-1	-	once	TGTGCCAGCAGCCCTTGGGAGGGGAGTGGAACTGAAGCTTTCTTT	CASSPWEGSGTEAFF
TRBV21-1	TRBJ1-4	-	-	TGTGCCAGCATCCCCTCGGGACAGGGGAACGAAAAACTGTTTTTT	CASIPSGQGNEKLFF
TRBV6-6	TRBJ1-2	-	few	TGTGCCAGCAGTTACTCAACTGGGCCCCATGGCTACACCTTC	CASSYSTGPHGYTF
TRBV30	TRBJ2-7	-	few	TGTGCCTGGAGTTTCCAGGCCTCCTACGAGCAGTACTTC	CAWSFQASYEQYF
TRBV28	TRBJ2-7	-	-	TGTGCCAGCAGCCCAGGGGTTGGGGGCTACGAGCAGTACTTC	CASSPGVGGYEQYF
TRBV15	TRBJ2-2	TRBD1	-	TGTGCCACCAGCAGAGAGTGGGCAGGGGGCCACACCGGGGAGCTGTTTTTT	CATSREWAGGHTGELFF
TRBV27	TRBJ1-4	-	many	TGTGCCAGCAGTTTATTCGTTGGCTATGAAAAACTGTTTTTT	CASSLFVGYEKLFF
TRBV4-1	TRBJ2-2	TRBD1	few	TGCGCCAGCAGCCCCGGGACAGCGAACACCGGGGAGCTGTTTTTT	CASSPGTANTGELFF
TRBV27	TRBJ1-2	TRBD1	-	TGTGCCAGCAGTTCTGGGACAGGGTTGTTTGGCTACACCTTC	CASSSGTGLFGYTF
TRBV28	TRBJ1-1	-	-	TGTGCCAGCAGTCTTACAGGGAACACTGAAGCTTTCTTT	CASSLTGNTEAFF
TRBV13	TRBJ2-3	TRBD2	-	TGTGCCAGCAGCTTAGGCCTAGCGGGAGCCGGTACGCAGTATTTT	CASSLGLAGAGTQYF
TRBV2	TRBJ1-1	TRBD1	-	TGTGCCAGCAGTGAAGCGGGCAGGGGGACTGAAGCTTTCTTT	CASSEAGRGTEAFF
TRBV11-2	TRBJ2-1	-	-	TGTGCCAGCAGCTTAGGTGGTAGCACTGAGCAGTTCTTC	CASSLGGSTEQFF
TRBV27	TRBJ2-2	TRBD1	-	TGTGCCAGCCGGACAGGATTGAACGGGGAGCTGTTTTTT	CASRTGLNGELFF
TRBV5-6	TRBJ1-4	-	few	TGTGCCAGCAGCCTTGGATGGGGGGTCGGGGAAAAACTGTTTTTT	CASSLGWGVGEKLFF
TRBV28	TRBJ1-1	-	-	TGTGCCAGCAGTCCCCCTGGGGGGGTTGGGAACACTGAAGCTTTCTTT	CASSPPGGVGNTEAFF
TRBV2	TRBJ1-5	-	-	TGTGCCAGCAGTGATAACAGGGAATACAATCAGCCCCAGCATTTT	CASSDNREYNQPQHF
TRBV4-1	TRBJ2-6	TRBD2	-	TGCGCCAGCACCGAATATCCCGCTAGCGGGAGGGTAGCTGGGGCCAACGTCCTGACTTTC	CASTEYPASGRVAGANVLTF
TRBV28	TRBJ1-4	-	-	TGTGCCAGCAGTCCCGCGCCGGGGAAACTGTTTTTT	CASSPAPGKLFF
TRBV24-1	TRBJ2-3	-	-	TGTGCCACCAGTGGGGGGGAATCGGACCCTTCGCGGATAGATACGCAGTATTTT	CATSGGESDPSRIDTQYF
TRBV13	TRBJ2-3	TRBD1	-	TGTGCCAGCAGCTTAAGGGACAGGGGGATCACAGATACGCAGTATTTT	CASSLRDRGITDTQYF
TRBV7-9	TRBJ1-2	TRBD1	-	TGTGCCAGCAGTAGTACAGGGGGATTCGTCTATGGCTACACCTTC	CASSSTGGFVYGYTF
TRBV27	TRBJ1-2	TRBD1	-	TGTGCCAGCAGTTCCTCCGACAGGGGGCTCTATGGCTACACCTTC	CASSSSDRGLYGYTF
TRBV7-6	TRBJ2-7	TRBD1	-	TGTGCCAGCAGCTTCGGGACAGGGGGCTCTTACGAGCAGTACTTC	CASSFGTGGSYEQYF
TRBV6-5	TRBJ2-7	TRBD2	-	TGTGCCAGCAGTTGGACGGGGGGGATCGAGCAGTACTTC	CASSWTGGIEQYF
TRBV27	TRBJ1-1	-	-	TGTGCCAGCAGATGGGGGGGCAGTGACACTGAAGCTTTCTTT	CASRWGGSDTEAFF
TRBV7-8	TRBJ2-7	-	once	TGTGCCAGCAGCTTAAGCTTTGACTACGAGCAGTACTTC	CASSLSFDYEQYF
TRBV27	TRBJ2-7	TRBD1	many	TGTGCCAGCAGTTTGCAGACAGGGCTCAACGAGCAGTACTTC	CASSLQTGLNEQYF
TRBV30	TRBJ1-1	-	many	TGTGCCTGGAGACCTAAAGGGGAAGGCACTGAAGCTTTCTTT	CAWRPKGEGTEAFF
TRBV4-3	TRBJ1-3	-	-	TGCGCCAGCAGCCAAGATGCGGGGGTTGGAAACACCATATATTTT	CASSQDAGVGNTIYF
TRBV7-9	TRBJ2-1	TRBD2	once	TGTGCCAGCAGTAGCGGGACTAGCGGGAGATACAATGAGCAGTTCTTC	CASSSGTSGRYNEQFF
TRBV19	TRBJ2-1	TRBD2	-	TGTGCCAGTTCGCTGACCGGGACTAGCGGGGAGGCCTACAATGAGCAGTTCTTC	CASSLTGTSGEAYNEQFF
TRBV10-3	TRBJ1-3	-	once	TGTGCCATCAGCGAGGGAGCCTTTTGGTTCTCTGGAAACACCATATATTTT	CAISEGAFWFSGNTIYF
TRBV24-1	TRBJ2-5	-	-	TGTGCCACCAGTGATTTCAGGGGAGAGACCCAGTACTTC	CATSDFRGETQYF
TRBV5-6	TRBJ2-7	-	-	TGTGCCAGCAGCCCCGGGTCCATAAGCTCCTACGAGCAGTACTTC	CASSPGSISSYEQYF
TRBV15	TRBJ1-4	-	-	TGTGCCACCAGCAGAGACCGTGCAACTAATGAAAAACTGTTTTTT	CATSRDRATNEKLFF
TRBV27	TRBJ2-5	-	-	TGTGCCAGCAGTTTGAGGCAGCGGCCAGAGACCCAGTACTTC	CASSLRQRPETQYF
TRBV24-1	TRBJ2-1	TRBD2	-	TGTGCCACCAGTGACCTTAGCGGGGACTCCTACAATGAGCAGTTCTTC	CATSDLSGDSYNEQFF
TRBV7-9	TRBJ1-4	TRBD1	few	TGTGCCAGCAGCCCCCGGGACAGGGGAAATGAAAAACTGTTTTTT	CASSPRDRGNEKLFF
TRBV7-3	TRBJ2-7	TRBD1	once	TGTGCCAGCAGCCCGGGACAGGGGATCACCTACGAGCAGTACTTC	CASSPGQGITYEQYF
TRBV6-5	TRBJ2-5	TRBD1	-	TGTGCCAGTACTACAGGGGGGACAGAGACCCAGTACTTC	CASTTGGTETQYF
TRBV6-2/TRBV6-3	TRBJ2-6	TRBD1	-	TGTGCCAGCAGCACGGACAGGGGGCGAACTGGGGCCAACGTCCTGACTTTC	CASSTDRGRTGANVLTF
TRBV19	TRBJ2-3	TRBD2	-	TGTGCCAGTAGGGGACTAGCGGCTAGCACAGATACGCAGTATTTT	CASRGLAASTDTQYF
TRBV27	TRBJ2-2	-	-	TGTGCCAGCAGTCCGTGGGAAGGGGGAAGCACCGGGGAGCTGTTTTTT	CASSPWEGGSTGELFF
TRBV30	TRBJ1-5	TRBD1	-	TGTGCCTGGGGTCCTGGGACAGCGTATTATCAGCCCCAGCATTTT	CAWGPGTAYYQPQHF
TRBV24-1	TRBJ2-1	TRBD2	-	TGTGCCACCAGTGCTCGGGAGGGCCTAATGTCCTACAATGAGCAGTTCTTC	CATSAREGLMSYNEQFF
TRBV12-5	TRBJ1-2	-	-	TGTGCTTCTGATAACCTGCGAGCTAACTATGGCTACACCTTC	CASDNLRANYGYTF
TRBV30	TRBJ1-4	-	few	TGTGCCTGGAGTGTACTGTTCGTGGCAGGGTGGAATGAAAAACTGTTTTTT	CAWSVLFVAGWNEKLFF
TRBV15	TRBJ1-5	TRBD1	-	TGTGCCACCGTCGGACAGGGTGGACACCAGCCCCAGCATTTT	CATVGQGGHQPQHF